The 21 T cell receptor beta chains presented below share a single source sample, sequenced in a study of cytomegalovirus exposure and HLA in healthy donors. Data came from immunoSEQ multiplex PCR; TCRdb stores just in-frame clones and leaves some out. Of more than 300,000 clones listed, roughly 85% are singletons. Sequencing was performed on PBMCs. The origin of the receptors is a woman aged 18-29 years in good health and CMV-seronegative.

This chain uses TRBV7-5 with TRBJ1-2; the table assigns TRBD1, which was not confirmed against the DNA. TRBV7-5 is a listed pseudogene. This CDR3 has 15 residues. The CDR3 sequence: CVSSGQGAHYYGYTF. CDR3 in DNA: TGTGTCAGTTCGGGACAGGGGGCGCATTACTATGGCTACACCTTC.

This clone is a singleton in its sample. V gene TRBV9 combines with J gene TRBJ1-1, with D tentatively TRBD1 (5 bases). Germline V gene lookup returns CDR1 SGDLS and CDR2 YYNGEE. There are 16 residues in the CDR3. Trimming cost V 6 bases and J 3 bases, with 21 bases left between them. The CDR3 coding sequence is TGTGCCAGCACCTCGCTGGGGGGGATATTGGACACTGAAGCTTTCTTT. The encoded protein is CASTSLGGILDTEAFF.

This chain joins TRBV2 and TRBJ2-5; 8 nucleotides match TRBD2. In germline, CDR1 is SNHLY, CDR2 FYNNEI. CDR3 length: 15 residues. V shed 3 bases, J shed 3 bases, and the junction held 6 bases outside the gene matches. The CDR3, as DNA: TGTGCCAGCAGTGACTCGGGGGGGGCCGAAGAGACCCAGTACTTC. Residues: CASSDSGGAEETQYF. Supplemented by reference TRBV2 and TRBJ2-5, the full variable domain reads EPEVTQTPSHQVTQMGQEVILRCVPISNHLYFYWYRQILGQKVEFLVSFYNNEISEKSEIFDDQFSVERPDGSNFTLKIRSTKLEDSAMYFCASSDSGGAEETQYFGPGTRLLVL.

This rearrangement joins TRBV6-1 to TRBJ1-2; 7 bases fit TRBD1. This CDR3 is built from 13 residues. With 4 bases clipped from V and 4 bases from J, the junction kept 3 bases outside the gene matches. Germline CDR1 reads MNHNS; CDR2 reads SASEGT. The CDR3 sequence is CASSVGTAYGYTF. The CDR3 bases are TGTGCCAGCAGTGTAGGGACAGCCTATGGCTACACCTTC.

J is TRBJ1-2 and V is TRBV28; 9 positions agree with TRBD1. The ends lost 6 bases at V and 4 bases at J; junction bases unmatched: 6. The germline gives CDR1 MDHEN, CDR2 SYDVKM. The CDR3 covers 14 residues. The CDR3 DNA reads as TGTGCCAGCAGCAACCGACAGGGGGGCTATGGCTACACCTTC. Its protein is CASSNRQGGYGYTF.

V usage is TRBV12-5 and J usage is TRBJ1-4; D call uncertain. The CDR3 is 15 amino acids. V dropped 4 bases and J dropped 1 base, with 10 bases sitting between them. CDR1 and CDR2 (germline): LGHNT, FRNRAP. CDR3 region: CASGWKQITNEKLFF. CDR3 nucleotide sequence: TGTGCTAGTGGTTGGAAACAGATAACTAATGAAAAACTGTTTTTT.

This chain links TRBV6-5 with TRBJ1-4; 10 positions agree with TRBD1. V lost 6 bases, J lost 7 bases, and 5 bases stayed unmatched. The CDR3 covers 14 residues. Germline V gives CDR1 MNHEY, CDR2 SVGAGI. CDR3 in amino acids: CASRVGQGFEKLFF. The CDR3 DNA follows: TGTGCCAGCAGGGTGGGACAGGGGTTTGAAAAACTGTTTTTT.

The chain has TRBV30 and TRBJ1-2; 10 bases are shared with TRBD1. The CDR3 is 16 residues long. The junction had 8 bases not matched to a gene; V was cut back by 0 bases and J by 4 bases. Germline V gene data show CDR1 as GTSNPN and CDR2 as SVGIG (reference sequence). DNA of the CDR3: TGTGCCTGGAGTGTTGGGGCGACAGGGGGCGGCTATGGCTACACCTTC. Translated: CAWSVGATGGGYGYTF.

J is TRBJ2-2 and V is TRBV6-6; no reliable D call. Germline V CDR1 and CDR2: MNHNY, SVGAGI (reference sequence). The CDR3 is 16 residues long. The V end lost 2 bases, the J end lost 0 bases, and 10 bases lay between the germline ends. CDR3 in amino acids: CASSYVQVANTGELFF. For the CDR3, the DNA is TGTGCCAGCAGTTACGTTCAGGTTGCGAACACCGGGGAGCTGTTTTTT.

The CDR3 DNA sequence: TGTGCCAGCAGTGGTACTAGCGGGAGGGCTTACGAGCAGTACTTC. It translates to CASSGTSGRAYEQYF. The V and J genes are TRBV25-1 and TRBJ2-7, with 13 bases aligning to TRBD2. Germline V gene data show CDR1 as MGHDK and CDR2 as SYGVNS. The V segment lost 4 bases and the J segment 4 bases; nucleotides outside the gene matches: 4. The CDR3 loop spans 15 amino acids.

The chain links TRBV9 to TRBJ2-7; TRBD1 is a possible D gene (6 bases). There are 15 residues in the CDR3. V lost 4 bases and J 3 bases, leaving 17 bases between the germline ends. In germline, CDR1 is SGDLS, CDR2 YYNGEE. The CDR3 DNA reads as TGTGCCAGCAGCAAAACCCCGGGACAACTCTACGAGCAGTACTTC. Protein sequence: CASSKTPGQLYEQYF. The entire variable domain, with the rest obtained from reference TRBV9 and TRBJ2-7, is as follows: DSGVTQTPKHLITATGQRVTLRCSPRSGDLSVYWYQQSLDQGLQFLIQYYNGEERAKGNILERFSAQQFPDLHSELNLSSLELGDSALYFCASSKTPGQLYEQYFGPGTRLTVT.

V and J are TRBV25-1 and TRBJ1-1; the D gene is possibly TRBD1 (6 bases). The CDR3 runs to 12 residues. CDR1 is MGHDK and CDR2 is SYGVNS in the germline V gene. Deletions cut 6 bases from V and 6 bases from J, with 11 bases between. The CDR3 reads CASSQGTAEAFF. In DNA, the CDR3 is TGTGCCAGCAGCCAGGGGACCGCTGAAGCTTTCTTT.

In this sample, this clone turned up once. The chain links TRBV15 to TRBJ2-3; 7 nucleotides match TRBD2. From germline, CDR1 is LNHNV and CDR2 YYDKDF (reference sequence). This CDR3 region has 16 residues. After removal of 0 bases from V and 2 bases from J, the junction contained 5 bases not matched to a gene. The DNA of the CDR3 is TGTGCCACCAGCAGAGATTCCAGCGGGGTCACAGATACGCAGTATTTT. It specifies CATSRDSSGVTDTQYF.

CDR3 in DNA: TGTGCCAGCTCACCACTCGACACCTCCTACGAGCAGTACTTC. Amino acid sequence: CASSPLDTSYEQYF. The rearrangement uses TRBV18 and TRBJ2-7; no definite D call. The CDR3 runs to 14 residues. CDR1 and CDR2 (germline): KGHSH, LQKENI. V was clipped by 1 base and J by 0 bases, with 7 bases between them. The full variable domain, its missing parts supplied by reference TRBV18 and TRBJ2-7, is NAGVMQNPRHLVRRRGQEARLRCSPMKGHSHVYWYRQLPEEGLKFMVYLQKENIIDESGMPKERFSAEFPKEGPSILRIQQVVRGDSAAYFCASSPLDTSYEQYFGPGTRLTVT.

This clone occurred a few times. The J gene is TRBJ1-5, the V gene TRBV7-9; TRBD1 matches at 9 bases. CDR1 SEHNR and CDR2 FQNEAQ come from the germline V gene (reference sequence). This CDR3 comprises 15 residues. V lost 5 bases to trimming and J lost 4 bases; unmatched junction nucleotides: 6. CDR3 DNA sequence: TGTGCCAGCAGCCGGACAGGGGACGGGAATCAGCCCCAGCATTTT. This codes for CASSRTGDGNQPQHF.

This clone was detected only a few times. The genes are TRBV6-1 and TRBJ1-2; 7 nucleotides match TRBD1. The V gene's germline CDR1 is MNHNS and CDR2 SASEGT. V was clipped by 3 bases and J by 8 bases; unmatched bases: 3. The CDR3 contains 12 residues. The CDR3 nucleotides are TGTGCCAGCAGTGACAGGGGGTACGGCTACACCTTC. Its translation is CASSDRGYGYTF.

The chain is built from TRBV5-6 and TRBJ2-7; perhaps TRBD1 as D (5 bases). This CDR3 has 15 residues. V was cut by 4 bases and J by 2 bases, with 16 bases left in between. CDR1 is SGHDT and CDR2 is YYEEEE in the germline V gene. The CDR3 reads CASSLGHQYPYEQYF. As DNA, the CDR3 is TGTGCCAGCAGCCTCGGACACCAATACCCCTACGAGCAGTACTTC.

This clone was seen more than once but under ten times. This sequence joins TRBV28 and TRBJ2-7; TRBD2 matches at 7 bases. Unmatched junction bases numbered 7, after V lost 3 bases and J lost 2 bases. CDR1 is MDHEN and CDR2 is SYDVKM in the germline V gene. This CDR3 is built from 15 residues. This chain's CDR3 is CASSLASGSTYEQYF. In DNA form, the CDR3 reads TGTGCCAGCAGTTTGGCTAGCGGCTCTACCTACGAGCAGTACTTC.

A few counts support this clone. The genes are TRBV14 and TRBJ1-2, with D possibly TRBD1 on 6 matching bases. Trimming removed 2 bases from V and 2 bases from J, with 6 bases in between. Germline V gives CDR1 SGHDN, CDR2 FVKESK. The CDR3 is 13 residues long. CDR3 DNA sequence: TGTGCCAGCAGCCAACAGGGGAACTATGGCTACACCTTC. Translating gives CASSQQGNYGYTF.

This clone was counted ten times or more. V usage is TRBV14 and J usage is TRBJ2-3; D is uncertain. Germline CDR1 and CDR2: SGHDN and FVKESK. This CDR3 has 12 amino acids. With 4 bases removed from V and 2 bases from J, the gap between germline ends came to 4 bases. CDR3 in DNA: TGTGCCAGCAGCCCGTTCACAGATACGCAGTATTTT. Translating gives CASSPFTDTQYF.

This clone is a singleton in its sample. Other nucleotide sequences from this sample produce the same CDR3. The CDR3 region is CASSSSGTGDSYEQYF. The CDR3 DNA sequence: TGTGCCAGCAGTTCCTCGGGGACAGGGGACTCCTACGAGCAGTACTTC. This chain uses TRBV28 with TRBJ2-7; 10 bases fit TRBD1. This CDR3 contains 16 residues. J was trimmed by 0 bases and V by 4 bases; bases with no gene match: 6. Germline CDR1 is MDHEN and CDR2 is SYDVKM.